The clone carrying this TCR beta chain has ten or more counts. What it binds is not known. The data originate from a study of T-cell reconstitution after alpha-beta-depleted transplantation in children. General study findings and limits: It was newly produced T cells that mostly accounted for T-cell counts and diversity one year after transplant. It was surviving recipient T cells and thymic progenitors that gave some patients high TCRbeta diversity at day 60. Where alpha-beta T cells came from about two months after transplant was reportedly several hundred expanded graft clones.

Unique molecular identifiers were used to barcode this TCRbeta library. TCRdb re-called the PCR reads with MiXCR, one entry per CDR3 protein. This table has 70,000 or so distinct CDR3 sequences, roughly 11% appearing once. Trimming at V came to 4 bases and at J to 5 bases, leaving 6 bases not matched to a gene. Germline V lookup: CDR1 LGHDT, CDR2 YNNKEL (reference sequence). CDR3 length equals 14 residues. The chain uses TRBV3-1 and TRBJ1-1; 8 nucleotides line up with TRBD1. Source: PBMCs, taken before TCRalphabeta/CD19-depleted stem cell transplant. This TCR came from a boy aged 5-17 years with acute myeloid leukemia, due to receive a stem cell transplant. The CDR3 loop reads CASSPQGARTEAFF. The CDR3 coding sequence is TGTGCCAGCAGCCCGCAGGGGGCGCGAACTGAAGCTTTCTTT.